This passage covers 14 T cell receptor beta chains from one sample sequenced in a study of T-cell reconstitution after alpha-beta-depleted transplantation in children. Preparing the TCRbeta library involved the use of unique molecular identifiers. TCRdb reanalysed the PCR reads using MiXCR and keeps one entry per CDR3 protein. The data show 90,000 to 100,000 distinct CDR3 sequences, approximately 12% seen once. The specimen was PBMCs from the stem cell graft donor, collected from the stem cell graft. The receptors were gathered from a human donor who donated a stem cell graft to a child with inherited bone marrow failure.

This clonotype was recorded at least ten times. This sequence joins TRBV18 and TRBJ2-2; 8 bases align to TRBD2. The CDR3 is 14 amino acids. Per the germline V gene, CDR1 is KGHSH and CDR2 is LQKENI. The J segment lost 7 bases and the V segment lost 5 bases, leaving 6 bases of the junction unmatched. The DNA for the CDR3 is TGTGCCAGCTCAGGAAGCGGGAGAGACGGGGAGCTGTTTTTT. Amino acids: CASSGSGRDGELFF.

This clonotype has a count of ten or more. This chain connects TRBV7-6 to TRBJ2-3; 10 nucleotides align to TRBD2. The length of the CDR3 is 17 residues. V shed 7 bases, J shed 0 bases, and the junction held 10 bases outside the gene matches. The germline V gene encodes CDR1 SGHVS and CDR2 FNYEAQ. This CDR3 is CASMGLAGAFSTDTQYF. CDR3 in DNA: TGTGCCAGCATGGGGCTAGCGGGGGCTTTCAGCACAGATACGCAGTATTTT.

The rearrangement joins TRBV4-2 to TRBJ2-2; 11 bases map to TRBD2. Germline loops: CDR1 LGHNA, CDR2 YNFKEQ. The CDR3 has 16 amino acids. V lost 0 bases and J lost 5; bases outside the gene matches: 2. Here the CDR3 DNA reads TGTGCCAGCAGCCAAGAAGGGACTAGCGGTACCGGGGAGCTGTTTTTT. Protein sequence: CASSQEGTSGTGELFF.

CDR3 sequence: CSVRTSRTDTQYF. As DNA, the CDR3 is TGCAGTGTCCGGACTTCCCGCACAGATACGCAGTATTTT. This chain joins TRBV20-1 and TRBJ2-3; possibly TRBD2 for D (5 bases). Trimming took 7 bases from V and 1 from J, leaving 12 bases between them. CDR1 and CDR2 (germline): DFQATT, SNEGSKA (reference sequence). The CDR3 is made up of 13 amino acids.

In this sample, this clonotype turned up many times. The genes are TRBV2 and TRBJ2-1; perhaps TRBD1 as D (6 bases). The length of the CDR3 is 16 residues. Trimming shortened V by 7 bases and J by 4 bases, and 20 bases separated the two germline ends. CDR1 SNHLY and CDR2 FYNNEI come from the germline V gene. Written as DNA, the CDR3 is TGTGCCAGCAAGACAGGCAGGTTGGGTCCTTACAATGAGCAGTTCTTC. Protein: CASKTGRLGPYNEQFF.

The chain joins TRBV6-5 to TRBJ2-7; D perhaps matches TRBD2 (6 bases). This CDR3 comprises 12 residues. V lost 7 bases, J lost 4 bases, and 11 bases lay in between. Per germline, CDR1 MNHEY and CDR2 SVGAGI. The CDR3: CASTGSRYEQYF. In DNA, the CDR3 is TGTGCCAGCACCGGGAGTAGGTACGAGCAGTACTTC.

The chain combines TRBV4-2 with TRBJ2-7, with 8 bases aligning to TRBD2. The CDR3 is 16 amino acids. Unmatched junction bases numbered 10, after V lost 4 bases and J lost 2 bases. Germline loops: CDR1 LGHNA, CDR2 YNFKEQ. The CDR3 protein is CASSRKSSGSPYEQYF. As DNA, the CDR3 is TGTGCCAGCAGCCGGAAATCGAGCGGGAGTCCCTACGAGCAGTACTTC.

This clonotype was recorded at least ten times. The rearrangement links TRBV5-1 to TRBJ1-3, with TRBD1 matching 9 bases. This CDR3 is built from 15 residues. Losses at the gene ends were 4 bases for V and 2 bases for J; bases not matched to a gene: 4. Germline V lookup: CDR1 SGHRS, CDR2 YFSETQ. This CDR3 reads CASSRTGGTGNTIYF. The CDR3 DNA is TGCGCCAGCAGCCGTACAGGGGGCACTGGAAACACCATATATTTT.

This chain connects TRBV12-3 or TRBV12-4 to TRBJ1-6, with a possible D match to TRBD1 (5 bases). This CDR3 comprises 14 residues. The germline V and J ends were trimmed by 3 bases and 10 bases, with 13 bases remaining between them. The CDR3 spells CASSFVGVGSPLHF. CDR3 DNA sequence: TGTGCCAGCAGTTTCGTAGGGGTCGGATCACCCCTCCACTTT.

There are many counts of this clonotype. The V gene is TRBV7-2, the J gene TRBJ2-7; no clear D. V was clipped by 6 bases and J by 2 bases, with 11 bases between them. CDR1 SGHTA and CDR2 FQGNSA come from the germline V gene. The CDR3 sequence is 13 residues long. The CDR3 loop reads CASSYNNAYEQYF. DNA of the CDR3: TGTGCCAGCAGTTACAACAATGCCTACGAGCAGTACTTC.

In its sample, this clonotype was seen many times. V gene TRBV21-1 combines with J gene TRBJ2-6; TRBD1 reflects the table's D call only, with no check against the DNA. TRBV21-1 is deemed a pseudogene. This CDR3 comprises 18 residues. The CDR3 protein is CASSKAGQGAAGANVLTF. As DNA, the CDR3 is TGTGCCAGCAGCAAAGCGGGACAGGGGGCCGCTGGGGCCAACGTCCTGACTTTC.

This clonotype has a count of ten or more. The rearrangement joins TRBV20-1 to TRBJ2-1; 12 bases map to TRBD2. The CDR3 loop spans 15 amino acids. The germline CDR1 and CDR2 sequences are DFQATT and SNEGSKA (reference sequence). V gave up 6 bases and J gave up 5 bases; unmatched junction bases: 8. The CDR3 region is CSATYPSGGDNEQFF. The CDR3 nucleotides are TGCAGTGCAACCTATCCTAGCGGGGGGGACAATGAGCAGTTCTTC.

The CDR3 region is CASSLRTSGGSSYNEQFF. Here the CDR3 DNA reads TGTGCCAGCAGCCTCAGGACTAGCGGGGGGAGTTCCTACAATGAGCAGTTCTTC. The V call is TRBV7-8, the J call TRBJ2-1; 14 positions match TRBD2. With V trimmed by 5 bases and J by 1 base, 7 bases remained unmatched. CDR3 length: 18 residues. Germline V gene sequence: CDR1 SGHVS, CDR2 FQNEAQ. The full variable domain, completed using reference TRBV7-8 and TRBJ2-1, is GAGVSQSPRYKVAKRGQDVALRCDPISGHVSLFWYQQALGQGPEFLTYFQNEAQLDKSGLPSDRFFAERPEGSVSTLKIQRTQQEDSAVYLCASSLRTSGGSSYNEQFFGPGTRLTVL.

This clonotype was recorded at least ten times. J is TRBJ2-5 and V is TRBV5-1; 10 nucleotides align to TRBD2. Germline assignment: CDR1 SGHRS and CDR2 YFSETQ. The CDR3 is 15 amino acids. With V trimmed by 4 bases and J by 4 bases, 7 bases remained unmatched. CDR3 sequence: CASSIGLADVETQYF. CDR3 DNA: TGCGCCAGCAGCATCGGACTAGCGGACGTAGAGACCCAGTACTTC.